The sequence of this T cell receptor (beta chain) was determined in a study of cytomegalovirus exposure and HLA in healthy donors (dated by TCRdb to between 2016 and 2019). As for the study more broadly: In an earlier analysis of roughly 590 of the donors, 250 to 300 Gb of sequence data and roughly 100 million unique TCR beta sequences from about 190 million T cells were reported. Among some 400 genotyped donors of the cohort, an average of around 220,000 unique TCR beta nucleotide sequences was sequenced per donor, of which 15% to 20% were non-productive. A later analysis re-analyzed previously published TCR beta repertoires from 660 or so donors and added high-resolution HLA genotyping to study TCR occurrence patterns. An earlier analysis of nearly 600 of the donors applied high-throughput TCR beta sequencing to assess whether each TCR beta V gene segment acted as functional or pseudogenic. The study was designed to test whether signatures of past pathogen exposure could be identified by cataloging public T cell receptors. The later analysis used no new phenotypic data to find candidate immune exposures, relying instead on TCR beta sequences and their occurrence across donors. Donor age, sex, ethnicity and CMV serostatus were compiled together with the repertoire data. Every discovery cohort repertoire had been produced on one sequencing platform. Several DR-DQ haplotypes were treated as single units for association and clustering because of strong linkage in the cohort. A later genetic analysis used genome-wide SNP genotypes for about 55% of the 666 donors, treating that subset as a discovery cohort. Using immunosequencing, the study profiled T cell repertoires from roughly 650 subjects and related those repertoires to cytomegalovirus serostatus. High-throughput TCR immunosequencing, statistical association of individual TCRs with disease status, and machine learning were combined to predict cytomegalovirus infection status. Class I and class II HLA loci were covered by the typing at four-digit resolution. Roughly 300 gigabases of sequencing data and about 92 million unique TCR sequences made up an early release that covered 500 to 700 HLA-typed donors. Of the 398 genotyped donors, about 80% fell in the genetic ancestry cluster associated with self-reported Caucasian donors. Typing coverage varied by locus: roughly 620-640 donors for A, B, C, DRB1 and DQB1; roughly 500 for DQA1; some 610 for DPA1; about 450 for DPB1. In addition to the first cohort of hundreds of subjects, a separate validation cohort of over 90 different subjects was used. The study at large found these results: Most TCR sequences were seen in very few donors, while some public TCRs were found in many individuals. The sequencing pipeline was judged likely to have produced a cluster of highly shared sequence variants as a technical artifact. It was suggested by the authors that the approach could potentially be generalized to other disease states and immunological phenotypes. A further reported finding was that TCR beta sequences accurately predicted the HLA-A and HLA-B alleles for most subjects in the first cohort. Three of the identified cytomegalovirus-associated TCR beta chains were confirmed in vitro to be specific for cytomegalovirus antigens. The study listed approximately 150 TCR beta chains as associated with cytomegalovirus. Strong co-occurrence of HLA alleles, especially DR and DQ, made assigning TCR associations to individual alleles difficult. In a later analysis, 15,000 to 20,000 TCR beta sequences were associated with specific HLA alleles at a false discovery rate of 0.05. In a later analysis, HLA-associated TCR beta chains were found to be more clonally expanded and to have lower generation probabilities than equally common non-associated chains. A later analysis found that most CMV-associated TCR beta chains appeared HLA-restricted, with HLA associations seemingly driven largely by CMV exposure. A later genetic analysis reported fewer N-insertions in productive TCRs among donors in an Asian-associated ancestry cluster than the roughly 670-donor mean. Roughly uniform sequencing depth across donors was assumed in presence/absence analyses, although this assumption may not hold. Because HLA typing was unavailable for some donors at each locus, only the typed subset was used in association tests. In a later genetic analysis, a missense DCLRE1C variant was associated with V-gene and J-gene trimming of TCR beta chains, and the association was replicated in an independent cohort. A later analysis found that TCR association rates varied across HLA loci, with DRB1 alleles showing the most associated TCRs and HLA-C alleles the fewest. This cohort had only TCR beta chains sequenced, and the lack of alpha or paired-chain data limited which features could be detected. In an earlier analysis of around 600 of the donors, most TCR beta V segments were observed in productive rearrangements about 87% or about 30% of the time, broadly matching IMGT annotations. A later analysis reported that several top co-occurrence clusters appeared linked to parvovirus B19, influenza, CMV and Epstein-Barr virus. Immune exposure information for the cohort was limited to CMV serostatus. Linkage disequilibrium might explain the correlated functional status among segregating V segments, but an unknown experimental factor could not be ruled out. Some IMGT-functional V segments, including TRBV6-2 and TRBV6-3, could not be distinguished by the 87-base-pair reads and were therefore excluded. In both the original and validation cohorts, the classifier was reported to diagnose cytomegalovirus status with high specificity and sensitivity. Because counts were too low, roughly 16 rarely observed V segments, including chromosome 9 orphons, were left out of the earlier analysis of approximately 500 of the donors.

Preparation of the library involved the immunoSEQ multiplex PCR assay. A mixture of 60 forward primers for TCR Vbeta segments and 13 reverse primers for TCR Jbeta segments was used in the multiplex PCR. The CDR3 region of rearranged TCR beta genes was amplified from genomic DNA by a multiplex PCR assay. On the Illumina HiSeq System, the amplified TCR beta libraries were sequenced as 87-base-pair reads. The authors' analysis ran thus. A later analysis counted about 80 million unique TCR beta chains across the roughly 700 repertoires, and some 11 million of these chains were shared by at least two donors. Raw reads were error-corrected and collapsed into unique sequences by a nearest-neighbor algorithm in which closely related sequences were merged to remove PCR and sequencing errors. To assign V, D and J gene segments, CDR3 sequences were aligned to IMGT reference sequences. For a sequence to be retained, a match of at least six nucleotides to both a V gene segment and a J gene segment was required. Rearrangements were classified as productive when the CDR3 lacked stop codons and remained in frame with V and J, and all other rearrangements were classified as non-productive. Following IMGT convention, CDR3 was defined as the stretch from the second conserved V-encoded cysteine up to the conserved J-encoded phenylalanine. In an earlier analysis of around 600 of the donors, sequences lacking an unambiguous match to a single V gene segment were excluded. In an earlier analysis of approximately 550 of the donors, V segments were called functional above 56.7% productive rearrangements and were called segregating when the between-donor standard deviation exceeded 5%. A statistical classification framework was developed to diagnose cytomegalovirus status using the catalog of TCR beta chain sequences. In a later analysis, TCR nucleotide sequences were compared against IMGT/GENE-DB human TR gene sequences so that V and J genes could be assigned. In a later analysis, CDR3 sequences and most-parsimonious VDJ recombination scenarios were assigned using the TCRdist pipeline. In a later analysis, each TCR beta chain was defined by its CDR3 amino acid sequence together with its V-gene family, and reads without a unique V-gene family were excluded. To address suspected cross-contamination and a sequencing artifact, a later analysis removed several hundred highly shared, low-generation-probability nucleotide sequences. In a later analysis, a clonal expansion index for each public chain was calculated from normalized within-repertoire ranks of inferred template counts. In a later analysis, generation probabilities were computed using a VDJ recombination model fitted to out-of-frame rearrangements, and the results were checked against IGoR. In a later analysis, TCR-TCR, TCR-HLA and TCR-CMV co-occurrence was scored with hypergeometric tests, and a repertoire-size bias correction was applied to TCR pairs. To estimate false discovery rates, a later analysis permuted the HLA or CMV assignments 20 times. In a later analysis, co-occurring TCRs were grouped with DBSCAN, and TCRdist sequence similarity was added when clustering was performed within HLA-allele-positive subsets. Co-occurrence clustering excluded repertoires with fewer than 30,000 or more than 120,000 public chains, plus five with anomalous nucleotide sharing. In TCRdb, the immuneACCESS table is reduced to in-frame sequences with V and J assigned. These tables do not hold every clone; where another copy was compared, an unresolved V gene accounts for under half, and the others remain unexplained. V and J calls and clone size are those listed in that table; D and trimming were worked out from the DNA. The sample profile shows some 180,000 clones; approximately 80% of them were found once. The top ten constitute roughly 3% of the sample.

The germline ends are 22 bases apart after V is trimmed by 7 bases and J by 9 bases. From cysteine to phenylalanine, the CDR3 is 14 amino acids long. This entry keeps only the CDR3 DNA: 42 bases, framed from base 1. CDR1 and CDR2, looked up from the germline V gene (reference sequence), are GTSNPN and SVGIG. This clone was detected only a few times. It has no known antigen specificity. There are no base qualities to consult, and no much larger clone falls within one base. The cohort consisted of 666 healthy bone marrow donors. At the time of sampling, every cohort member was nominally healthy, though immune exposures that went unrecorded were likely present. The donor was CMV seronegative and belonged to the group of roughly 330 seronegative cohort members. A peripheral blood sample was provided by each donor, and peripheral blood mononuclear cells were used for TCR beta sequencing. The Qiagen DNeasy Blood Extraction Kit was used to extract genomic DNA from the blood cell samples.

The origin of this receptor is a woman aged 25 to 45 in good health and CMV-seronegative. Sequenced: PBMCs. The rearranged segments are TRBV30 and TRBJ2-1; no D gene call is confident. The CDR3 region reads CALFRLRSTGEQFF. The bases read TGTGCCTTGTTCCGATTGCGTAGCACGGGTGAGCAGTTCTTC.